This T cell receptor (beta chain) was obtained from a study of cytomegalovirus exposure and HLA in healthy donors. The CDR3 runs 13 residues. The V end lost 6 bases, the J end lost 2 bases, and 10 bases lay between the germline ends. Germline V lookup: CDR1 MNHNY, CDR2 SVGAGI (reference sequence). On this clone: Its specificity is unknown.

Study outcomes and limitations: CMV serostatus stood as the only immune exposure information on hand. There was a cluster of highly shared sequence variants that was likely a sequencing artifact. What a later analysis reportedly showed was that an Asian-associated ancestry cluster had fewer N-insertions than the roughly 670-donor mean. Researchers reportedly found TCR beta sequences accurately predicted most subjects' HLA-A and HLA-B alleles.

Both 60 Vbeta primers and 13 Jbeta primers went into the PCR. Profiled with immunoSEQ multiplex PCR; TCRdb holds only in-frame clones, not every one. The sample includes about 150,000 clones, around 82% of them seen just once. Sequencing used PBMCs. J is TRBJ1-1 and V is TRBV6-6; TRBD1 is a possible D gene (6 bases). The sequence was collected from a woman in her fifties or sixties in good health and CMV-seropositive. The CDR3 sequence: CASSRRGNTEAFF. The CDR3 DNA reads as TGTGCCAGCAGCCGCAGGGGTAACACTGAAGCTTTCTTT.